The present T cell receptor (beta chain) was sequenced within a study of blood T cells in healthy people across ages. General study findings and limits: A conclusive naive versus antigen-experienced comparison was prevented by the unsorted PBMCs.

As regards this clonotype: The antigen remains undetermined.

This CDR3 comprises 13 residues. Germline-derived CDR1 and CDR2 are SNHLY and FYNNEI. V dropped 3 bases and J dropped 8; count of bases not matched to a gene: 3. A second roughly 7 to 12 cycle PCR used barcoded and J-beta primers. TCRdb fed the 5' RACE reads into MiXCR, producing one record per CDR3 protein. This sample has almost 300,000 distinct CDR3 sequences; 27% occur once, and the top ten carry about 30%. The origin of this receptor is a woman between 70 and 85 years old in good health. The V call is TRBV2, the J call TRBJ1-4, with 7 nucleotides matching TRBD1. Sequencing used blood. CDR3 sequence: CASSEMGQEKLFF. In DNA, the CDR3 is TGTGCCAGCAGTGAGATGGGACAGGAAAAACTGTTTTTT.